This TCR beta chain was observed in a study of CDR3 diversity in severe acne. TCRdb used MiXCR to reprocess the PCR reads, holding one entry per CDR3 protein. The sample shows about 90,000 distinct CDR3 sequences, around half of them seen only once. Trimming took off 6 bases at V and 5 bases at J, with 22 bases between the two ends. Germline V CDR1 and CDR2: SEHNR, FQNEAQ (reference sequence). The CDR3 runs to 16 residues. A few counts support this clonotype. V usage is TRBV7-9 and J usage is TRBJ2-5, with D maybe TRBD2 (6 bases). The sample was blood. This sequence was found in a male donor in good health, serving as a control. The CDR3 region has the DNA TGTGCCAGCAGTTACCAATTGACTAGTGGGGGGGAGACCCAGTACTTC. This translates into CASSYQLTSGGETQYF.